The 32 T cell receptor beta chains below come from one sample, sequenced in a study of T cell responses to AZD1222 COVID-19 vaccine. Libraries were prepared by immunoSEQ multiplex PCR; TCRdb keeps only in-frame clonotypes and omits some of them. This sample has 66,000 or so clones, with more than 65% found just once. The sequencing here drew on peripheral blood, taken on day 0 of MenACWY control vaccination. These receptors were obtained from an adult in good health.

The chain links TRBV5-1 to TRBJ1-1, with D unresolved. The CDR3 contains 17 residues. With 3 bases removed from V and 6 bases from J, the gap between germline ends came to 24 bases. Germline assignment: CDR1 SGHRS and CDR2 YFSETQ. The CDR3 protein is CASSSAGGWLKEAEAFF. The CDR3 coding sequence is TGCGCCAGCAGCTCCGCCGGAGGGTGGTTGAAGGAGGCTGAAGCTTTCTTT.

CDR3 region: CASSLGIQETQYF. DNA for the CDR3: TGTGCCAGCAGTTTAGGTATACAAGAGACCCAGTACTTC. This sequence joins TRBV12-3 or TRBV12-4 and TRBJ2-5; D not certain. CDR3 length equals 13 residues. Deletions cut 1 base from V and 2 bases from J, with 5 bases between.

This clone was found a few times. V gene TRBV2 combines with J gene TRBJ2-3, with D uncertain. In germline, CDR1 is SNHLY, CDR2 FYNNEI. V lost 6 bases and J lost 6, with 7 bases in between. This CDR3 is 11 amino acids long. The CDR3 is CASSPYDTQYF. Written as DNA, the CDR3 is TGTGCCAGCAGCCCATACGATACGCAGTATTTT.

This chain connects TRBV15 to TRBJ2-3; no definite D call. The CDR3 extends over 14 amino acids. Germline CDR1 LNHNV, CDR2 YYDKDF (reference sequence). Trimming left V 0 bases short and J 4 bases short, with 8 bases between. The CDR3 is CATSRDGPSDTQYF. CDR3 DNA sequence: TGTGCCACCAGCAGAGATGGTCCCTCAGATACGCAGTATTTT. Full variable domain (outside the CDR3, taken from reference TRBV15 and TRBJ2-3): DAMVIQNPRYQVTQFGKPVTLSCSQTLNHNVMYWYQQKSSQAPKLLFHYYDKDFNNEADTPDNFQSRRPNTSFCFLDIRSPGLGDTAMYLCATSRDGPSDTQYFGPGTRLTVL.

CDR3 coding DNA: TGCAGCGCCCTAACGAGGGGGGGCGAGCAGTACTTC. It specifies CSALTRGGEQYF. V is TRBV29-1 and J is TRBJ2-7; a possible D gene is TRBD2 (7 bases). Germline V lookup: CDR1 SQVTM, CDR2 ANQGSEA. The CDR3 extends over 12 amino acids. V lost 7 bases, J lost 6 bases, and 16 bases lay in between.

This rearrangement joins TRBV6-2 or TRBV6-3 to TRBJ1-4; TRBD1 might be the D (6 bases). The V end lost 5 bases, the J end lost 0 bases, and 7 bases lay between the germline ends. Germline-derived CDR1 and CDR2 are MNHEY and SVGEGT. The CDR3 is 14 residues long. CDR3 sequence: CASSPGATNEKLFF. In DNA form, the CDR3 reads TGTGCCAGCAGTCCAGGGGCAACTAATGAAAAACTGTTTTTT.

The chain combines TRBV4-1 with TRBJ1-1, with 7 bases aligning to TRBD1. This CDR3 region has 14 residues. With V trimmed by 5 bases and J by 7 bases, 10 bases remained unmatched. Germline assignment: CDR1 MGHRA and CDR2 YSYEKL. The CDR3 reads CASSMIGTDHEAFF. The CDR3 region has the DNA TGCGCCAGCAGCATGATCGGGACAGACCATGAAGCTTTCTTT.

In nucleotides, the CDR3 is TGTGCCAGTAGTATCAGGGGGCAATATACGCAGTATTTT. It specifies CASSIRGQYTQYF. V and J are TRBV19 and TRBJ2-3, with 8 bases matching TRBD1. Losses at the gene ends were 3 bases for V and 7 bases for J; bases not matched to a gene: 3. Germline-derived CDR1 and CDR2 are LNHDA and SQIVND (reference sequence). The CDR3 is made up of 13 amino acids. Variable domain in full (rest from reference TRBV19 and TRBJ2-3): DGGITQSPKYLFRKEGQNVTLSCEQNLNHDAMYWYRQDPGQGLRLIYYSQIVNDFQKGDIAEGYSVSREKKESFPLTVTSAQKNPTAFYLCASSIRGQYTQYFGPGTRLTVL.

This clone is a singleton in its sample. This sequence joins TRBV6-5 and TRBJ2-4; perhaps TRBD2 as D (6 bases). V was shortened by 0 bases and J by 7 bases, with 13 bases between the two germline ends. The V gene's germline CDR1 is MNHEY and CDR2 SVGAGI. This CDR3 has 15 residues. This chain's CDR3 is CASSYSSGEVNIQYF. CDR3 in DNA: TGTGCCAGCAGTTACTCGTCGGGAGAGGTCAACATTCAGTACTTC.

The chain uses TRBV5-1 and TRBJ2-4, with D tentatively TRBD1 (7 bases). CDR1 and CDR2 (germline): SGHRS, YFSETQ. V lost 4 bases to trimming and J lost 5 bases, with 19 bases between them. The CDR3 sequence is 16 residues long. The CDR3 loop is CASSRHPGQRENIQYF. CDR3 DNA: TGCGCCAGCAGCCGGCACCCGGGACAGCGGGAAAACATTCAGTACTTC.

This chain connects TRBV4-1 to TRBJ2-3; 9 nucleotides line up with TRBD2. Germline V gene data show CDR1 as MGHRA and CDR2 as YSYEKL. The CDR3 is 15 amino acids. Germline trimming cut 3 bases from V and 4 bases from J; bases unmatched to any gene: 5. CDR3 DNA sequence: TGCGCCAGCAGCCAGGGCGGGGGGGCCGCAGATACGCAGTATTTT. Translation: CASSQGGGAADTQYF.

The chain carries TRBV5-1 and TRBJ2-2; TRBD1 matches at 8 bases. CDR1 and CDR2 from the germline V gene are SGHRS and YFSETQ. The CDR3 sequence is 15 residues long. V gave up 4 bases and J gave up 8 bases; unmatched junction bases: 10. CDR3 sequence: CASSPWTGQRGELFF. CDR3 bases: TGCGCCAGCAGCCCATGGACAGGGCAACGGGGGGAGCTGTTTTTT.

J is TRBJ1-1 and V is TRBV5-5; D remains unclear. V gave up 6 bases and J gave up 3 bases, with 9 bases separating them. The CDR3 length is 12 residues. Germline loops: CDR1 SGHKS, CDR2 YYEKEE (reference sequence). For the CDR3, the DNA is TGTGCCAGCATGCTTGGGGACACTGAAGCTTTCTTT. This codes for CASMLGDTEAFF.

This chain joins TRBV25-1 and TRBJ2-5, with D tentatively TRBD1 (5 bases). V lost 4 bases and J 0 bases, leaving 9 bases between the germline ends. The CDR3 spans 14 residues. In germline, CDR1 is MGHDK, CDR2 SYGVNS. The CDR3: CASSAPGYQETQYF. CDR3 nucleotides: TGTGCCAGCAGTGCACCAGGGTACCAAGAGACCCAGTACTTC.

The V call is TRBV19, the J call TRBJ1-6; the D is unclear. The CDR3 is made up of 13 amino acids. V lost 0 bases, J lost 9 bases, and 6 bases lay in between. Germline V lookup: CDR1 LNHDA, CDR2 SQIVND (reference sequence). The CDR3 region has the DNA TGTGCCAGTAGTATAGATCCATTTTCACCCCTCCACTTT. Translation gives CASSIDPFSPLHF.

This chain connects TRBV2 to TRBJ1-2; a weak D match, TRBD1 (5 bases). The CDR3 contains 13 residues. Germline V gene lookup returns CDR1 SNHLY and CDR2 FYNNEI. Trimming pared 7 bases from V and 4 bases from J, leaving 13 bases between. CDR3 in amino acids: CASIKDSVYGYTF. The CDR3 coding sequence is TGTGCCAGCATAAAAGACAGCGTCTATGGCTACACCTTC.

This sequence joins TRBV13 and TRBJ2-2; D is perhaps TRBD2 (7 bases). The CDR3 is 16 residues long. Trimming cost V 5 bases and J 1 base, with 14 bases left between them. Per the germline V gene, CDR1 is PRHDT and CDR2 is FYEKMQ (reference sequence). The DNA for the CDR3 is TGTGCCAGCAGCCCCGGGGGGACAAAGAACACCGGGGAGCTGTTTTTT. Translating it yields CASSPGGTKNTGELFF.

The CDR3 nucleotides read TGTGCCAGCAGTTTAGGAGGGGATGAGCAGTTCTTC. This codes for CASSLGGDEQFF. The V call is TRBV12-3 or TRBV12-4, the J call TRBJ2-1; D possibly matches TRBD1 or TRBD2 (5 bases each). The V end lost 1 base, the J end lost 8 bases, and 6 bases lay between the germline ends. The CDR3 has 12 residues.

The chain links TRBV3-1 (or the pseudogene TRBV3-2) to TRBJ1-3; no clear D gene. The CDR3 is made up of 15 amino acids. The germline V gene has CDR1 LGHDT and CDR2 YNNKEL (reference sequence). V lost 3 bases and J 1 base, leaving 10 bases between the germline ends. CDR3 DNA: TGTGCCAGCAGCCAGAACGCGTTTTCTGGAAACACCATATATTTT. The encoded protein is CASSQNAFSGNTIYF.

The chain links TRBV15 to TRBJ2-3, with D hard to call. CDR3 length: 13 residues. The germline CDR1 and CDR2 sequences are LNHNV and YYDKDF (reference sequence). Trimming stripped 5 bases from V and 6 bases from J, with 12 bases between. Here the CDR3 reads CATSRLPRDTQYF. CDR3 nucleotides: TGTGCCACCAGCCGTTTGCCCAGGGATACGCAGTATTTT.

This clone came up once. V usage is TRBV2 and J usage is TRBJ1-2; D remains ambiguous. This CDR3 contains 11 residues. Trimming stripped 5 bases from V and 2 bases from J, with 3 bases between. Germline lookup yields CDR1 SNHLY and CDR2 FYNNEI. CDR3 region: CASSLNYGYTF. In DNA, the CDR3 is TGTGCCAGCAGTTTAAACTATGGCTACACCTTC.

This chain uses TRBV29-1 with TRBJ2-3; 8 bases align to TRBD2. The CDR3 sequence is 15 residues long. Germline-derived CDR1 and CDR2 are SQVTM and ANQGSEA. Losses at the gene ends were 4 bases for V and 3 bases for J; bases not matched to a gene: 9. CDR3 in DNA: TGCAGCGTTGTGGCGGGGGGTCTATTTACAGATACGCAGTATTTT. It codes for CSVVAGGLFTDTQYF.

The chain carries TRBV7-2 and TRBJ2-6; 7 bases are shared with TRBD1. CDR1 SGHTA and CDR2 FQGNSA come from the germline V gene. The ends lost 5 bases at V and 0 bases at J; junction bases unmatched: 10. CDR3 length equals 18 residues. CDR3: CASSHDRASDSGANVLTF. The CDR3 DNA is TGTGCCAGCAGCCACGACAGGGCCTCTGACTCTGGGGCCAACGTCCTGACTTTC.

The chain links TRBV7-8 to TRBJ2-1; no clear D. CDR1 and CDR2 from the germline V gene are SGHVS and FQNEAQ. The CDR3 totals 12 residues. V gave up 3 bases and J gave up 5 bases, with 5 bases separating them. In DNA, the CDR3 is TGTGCCAGCAGCTTTCAGAACAATGAGCAGTTCTTC. Protein product: CASSFQNNEQFF.

The chain is built from TRBV5-1 and TRBJ1-1; D perhaps matches TRBD1 (6 bases). This CDR3 has 14 amino acids. Germline V gene lookup returns CDR1 SGHRS and CDR2 YFSETQ. Trimming took 5 bases from V and 2 from J, leaving 13 bases between them. CDR3 DNA: TGCGCCAGCAGAATATCGGACAGCAACACTGAAGCTTTCTTT. This translates into CASRISDSNTEAFF. Together with reference TRBV5-1 and TRBJ1-1, the CDR3 gives the full variable domain: KAGVTQTPRYLIKTRGQQVTLSCSPISGHRSVSWYQQTPGQGLQFLFEYFSETQRNKGNFPGRFSGRQFSNSRSEMNVSTLELGDSALYLCASRISDSNTEAFFGQGTRLTVV.

In the case of this clone: Relative to the germline gene, one junction end is altered; a read error may explain this. The V call is TRBV19, the J call TRBJ2-3; tentatively, D is TRBD2 (5 bases). The CDR3 extends over 15 amino acids. The germline gives CDR1 LNHDA, CDR2 SQIVND (reference sequence). In nucleotides, the CDR3 is TGTGCCAGTAGTATTAGCGCCAAAGGCACCGATACGCAGTATTTT. It codes for CASSISAKGTDTQYF.

This chain connects TRBV13 to TRBJ2-1; D is possibly TRBD1 or TRBD2 (5 bases each). CDR1 and CDR2 (germline): PRHDT, FYEKMQ (reference sequence). The CDR3 is 15 residues long. V lost 5 bases to trimming and J lost 0 bases, with 11 bases between them. The DNA for the CDR3 is TGTGCCAGCAGCCCGGCTGGGGGCTCCTACAATGAGCAGTTCTTC. Translated, it gives CASSPAGGSYNEQFF.

The J gene is TRBJ2-5, the V gene TRBV27; TRBD2 might be the D (7 bases). CDR1 is MNHEY and CDR2 is SMNVEV in the germline V gene (reference sequence). The CDR3 runs to 14 residues. V was trimmed by 6 bases and J by 5 bases, leaving 16 bases between them. The CDR3 loop reads CASSPSGGGETQYF. CDR3 DNA: TGTGCCAGCAGCCCTAGCGGAGGGGGGGAGACCCAGTACTTC.

The chain uses TRBV28 and TRBJ1-1; D is perhaps TRBD1 (5 bases). The CDR3 covers 14 residues. CDR1 and CDR2 (germline): MDHEN, SYDVKM. Trimming left V 7 bases short and J 6 bases short, with 18 bases between. CDR3 bases: TGTGCCAGCACCAGCGTAGGGGCTGGGGCTGAAGCTTTCTTT. This gives the protein CASTSVGAGAEAFF.

This chain connects TRBV7-2 to TRBJ2-5; TRBD1 is a possible D gene (6 bases). The germline gives CDR1 SGHTA, CDR2 FQGNSA. The CDR3 covers 17 residues. Between the trimmed V and J ends, which lost 5 bases and 2 bases, there was a span of 21 bases. DNA for the CDR3: TGTGCCAGCAGCGTTGGTCAATATCAGGGGAGACAAGAGACCCAGTACTTC. This sequence encodes CASSVGQYQGRQETQYF.

The chain uses TRBV5-6 and TRBJ2-2; no definite D call. The V end was cut by 2 bases, the J end by 0 bases, with 11 bases between. The CDR3 sequence is 16 residues long. The germline V gene has CDR1 SGHDT and CDR2 YYEEEE. In DNA form, the CDR3 reads TGTGCCAGCAGCTTCAGGCTCCCCTCGAACACCGGGGAGCTGTTTTTT. This encodes CASSFRLPSNTGELFF.

V gene TRBV6-5 combines with J gene TRBJ2-3; no definite D call. The V and J ends lost 4 bases and 0 bases respectively, with 14 bases between them. This CDR3 spans 16 amino acids. Germline V gene data show CDR1 as MNHEY and CDR2 as SVGAGI. This CDR3 is CASSFSAVISTDTQYF. The CDR3 DNA is TGTGCCAGCAGTTTCTCAGCAGTAATTAGCACAGATACGCAGTATTTT.